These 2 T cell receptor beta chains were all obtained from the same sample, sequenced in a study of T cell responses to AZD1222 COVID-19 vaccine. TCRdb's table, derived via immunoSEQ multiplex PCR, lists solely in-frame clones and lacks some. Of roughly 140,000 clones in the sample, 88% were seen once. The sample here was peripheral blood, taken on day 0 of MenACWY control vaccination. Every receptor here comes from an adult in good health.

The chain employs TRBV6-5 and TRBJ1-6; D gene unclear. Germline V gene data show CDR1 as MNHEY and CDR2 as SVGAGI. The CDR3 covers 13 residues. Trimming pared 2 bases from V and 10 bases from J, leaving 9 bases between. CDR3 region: CASSYEAYSPLHF. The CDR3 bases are TGTGCCAGCAGTTACGAAGCGTACTCACCCCTCCACTTT.

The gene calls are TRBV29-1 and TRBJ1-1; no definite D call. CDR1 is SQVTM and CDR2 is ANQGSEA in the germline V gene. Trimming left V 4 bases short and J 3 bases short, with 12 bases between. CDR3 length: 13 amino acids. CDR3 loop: CSVVPPADTEAFF. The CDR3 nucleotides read TGCAGCGTTGTACCGCCGGCCGACACTGAAGCTTTCTTT.